This T cell receptor (beta chain) stems from a study of blood T cells in healthy people across ages. V lost 2 bases to trimming and J lost 1 base; unmatched junction nucleotides: 2. The CDR3 sequence is 14 residues long. CDR1 is DFQATT and CDR2 is SNEGSKA in the germline V gene (reference sequence). Sample-barcoded 5' priming and a J-beta primer mix drove a second PCR of about 6 to 12 cycles. TCRdb called the 5' RACE reads again in MiXCR, with one record for every CDR3 protein. Of some 700,000 distinct CDR3 sequences in the sample, more than 40% were seen once. This clonotype has only a few counts. This clonotype was sampled from a woman aged 60-75 years in good health. Source material: blood. The chain uses TRBV20-1 and TRBJ2-3; 8 bases match TRBD2. The CDR3 region has the DNA TGCAGTGCTAGAATTAGCGGGGGCACAGATACGCAGTATTTT. This codes for CSARISGGTDTQYF.